The rows below give T cell receptor beta chains drawn from one sample of a study of cytotoxic CD8 clonotypes in ibrutinib-treated CLL. The protocol was immunoSEQ multiplex PCR, while the TCRdb copy is restricted to in-frame clones and leaves out a portion. Of 200,000 to 250,000 clones listed, just over 70% are singletons. Material: PBMCs, obtained after 12 months of ibrutinib treatment. The receptor source for this set is a human donor with chronic lymphocytic leukemia. The CDR3 runs from the conserved cysteine through the conserved F or W. A D gene is named only where the DNA matches it firmly. Not all rows give a size; the values are once, few, many and, for expanded clones, a class.

V: TRBV30; size: .; J: TRBJ1-5; D: .; CDR3: CAWSPREGDVLNQPQHF; DNA: TGTGCCTGGAGTCCCCGGGAAGGCGACGTCTTAAATCAGCCCCAGCATTTT
V: TRBV11-2; size: few; J: TRBJ1-2; D: .; CDR3: CASSISNGQMALRGYTF; DNA: TGTGCCAGCAGCATCTCGAACGGGCAGATGGCCCTCCGGGGCTACACCTTC
V: TRBV7-3; size: .; J: TRBJ2-1; D: TRBD1; CDR3: CASSLTPGQGNNEQFF; DNA: TGTGCCAGCAGCTTAACCCCAGGACAGGGTAATAATGAGCAGTTCTTC
V: TRBV10-3; size: .; J: TRBJ2-7; D: .; CDR3: CAISESGGAQYF; DNA: TGTGCCATCAGTGAGTCCGGGGGCGCCCAGTACTTC
V: TRBV30; size: .; J: TRBJ2-7; D: .; CDR3: CAFEGLAYEQYF; DNA: TGTGCCTTTGAGGGGCTAGCCTACGAGCAGTACTTC
V: TRBV13; size: once; J: TRBJ1-5; D: .; CDR3: CASSRRSGNVAIRHF; DNA: TGTGCCAGCAGCCGACGATCCGGGAATGTGGCAATTCGGCATTTT
V: TRBV2; size: .; J: TRBJ2-7; D: .; CDR3: CASSWTATQYF; DNA: TGTGCCAGCAGTTGGACAGCTACGCAGTACTTC
V: TRBV10-3; size: .; J: TRBJ1-5; D: .; CDR3: CAISEEMVNQPQHF; DNA: TGTGCCATCAGTGAGGAAATGGTTAATCAGCCCCAGCATTTT
V: TRBV2; size: .; J: TRBJ2-5; D: TRBD1; CDR3: CASFLGQGETQYF; DNA: TGTGCCAGCTTCTTAGGACAGGGGGAGACCCAGTACTTC
V: TRBV19; size: .; J: TRBJ1-2; D: .; CDR3: CASRTPRTVGYTF; DNA: TGTGCCAGTAGAACGCCACGGACGGTAGGCTACACCTTC
V: TRBV30; size: .; J: TRBJ2-5; D: TRBD2; CDR3: CAWSNLAGGQETQYF; DNA: TGTGCCTGGAGTAACCTAGCGGGGGGACAAGAGACCCAGTACTTC
V: TRBV12-5; size: few; J: TRBJ2-1; D: .; CDR3: CASGSPQARLWDEQFF; DNA: TGTGCTAGTGGTTCCCCTCAGGCCCGCCTATGGGATGAGCAGTTCTTC
V: TRBV14; size: few; J: TRBJ2-1; D: TRBD1; CDR3: CASSLQPGGASNEQFF; DNA: TGTGCCAGCAGCCTCCAGCCAGGGGGCGCCAGCAATGAGCAGTTCTTC
V: TRBV9; size: .; J: TRBJ1-2; D: TRBD1; CDR3: CASRRPGTGVNYGYTF; DNA: TGTGCCAGCCGCCGGCCCGGGACAGGGGTTAACTATGGCTACACCTTC
V: TRBV4-1; size: once; J: TRBJ1-5; D: .; CDR3: CASSQGFGNQPQHF; DNA: TGCGCCAGCAGCCAGGGATTCGGCAATCAGCCCCAGCATTTT
V: TRBV29-1; size: .; J: TRBJ1-2; D: .; CDR3: CSVVSGHGYTF; DNA: TGCAGCGTTGTGTCAGGTCATGGCTACACCTTC
V: TRBV6-1; size: .; J: TRBJ2-3; D: .; CDR3: CASSELGVGTDTQYF; DNA: TGTGCCAGCAGTGAACTCGGGGTGGGCACAGATACGCAGTATTTT
V: TRBV18; size: .; J: TRBJ1-4; D: TRBD1; CDR3: CASSPNTGTGDEKLFF; DNA: TGTGCCAGCTCACCAAATACGGGGACAGGGGATGAAAAACTGTTTTTT
V: TRBV19; size: .; J: TRBJ2-7; D: TRBD2; CDR3: CASSSAGRGLYEQYF; DNA: TGTGCCAGTAGTAGCGCAGGGAGGGGACTTTACGAGCAGTACTTC
V: TRBV11-2; size: .; J: TRBJ2-7; D: TRBD1; CDR3: CASRSTGGSGYEQYF; DNA: TGTGCCAGCAGATCCACAGGGGGTTCAGGCTACGAGCAGTACTTC
V: TRBV30; size: .; J: TRBJ1-3; D: TRBD1; CDR3: CAWTPGTANGNTIYF; DNA: TGTGCCTGGACACCCGGGACAGCTAATGGAAACACCATATATTTT
V: TRBV5-1; size: .; J: TRBJ2-7; D: TRBD2; CDR3: CASSLTSGSLREQYF; DNA: TGCGCCAGCAGCCTGACTAGCGGAAGCCTACGTGAGCAGTACTTC
V: TRBV7-6; size: .; J: TRBJ1-1; D: .; CDR3: CASSPNMAAEAFF; DNA: TGTGCCAGCAGCCCAAACATGGCGGCTGAAGCTTTCTTT
V: TRBV10-3; size: .; J: TRBJ1-1; D: TRBD1; CDR3: CAISGTGGRTEAFF; DNA: TGTGCCATCAGTGGGACAGGGGGACGGACTGAAGCTTTCTTT
V: TRBV29-1; size: .; J: TRBJ1-2; D: .; CDR3: CSVRRGGRNYGYTF; DNA: TGCAGCGTTCGACGAGGGGGGAGAAACTATGGCTACACCTTC
V: TRBV4-2; size: few; J: TRBJ2-3; D: .; CDR3: CASSQDVGMSTDTQYF; DNA: TGTGCCAGCAGCCAAGATGTGGGGATGAGCACAGATACGCAGTATTTT
V: TRBV18; size: .; J: TRBJ1-5; D: .; CDR3: CASSSLDIDQPQHF; DNA: TGTGCCAGCTCATCCCTGGACATCGATCAGCCCCAGCATTTT
V: TRBV19; size: .; J: TRBJ1-1; D: TRBD1; CDR3: CASSIGGRGRYISTEAFF; DNA: TGTGCCAGTAGTATAGGGGGCAGGGGGCGATACATTAGCACTGAAGCTTTCTTT
V: TRBV27; size: .; J: TRBJ2-7; D: .; CDR3: CASAFRNEQYF; DNA: TGTGCCAGCGCTTTTAGGAACGAGCAGTACTTC
V: TRBV5-1; size: medium-sized; J: TRBJ1-6; D: .; CDR3: CASSLSGKADSPLHF; DNA: TGCGCCAGCAGCTTGTCTGGGAAGGCGGATTCACCCCTCCACTTT
V: TRBV6-5; size: .; J: TRBJ1-5; D: TRBD1; CDR3: CASSRRQGGNQPQHF; DNA: TGTGCCAGCAGTCGGCGACAGGGTGGCAATCAGCCCCAGCATTTT
V: TRBV18; size: .; J: TRBJ2-7; D: TRBD2; CDR3: CASSPGTTYEQYF; DNA: TGTGCCAGCTCACCCGGGACTACTTACGAGCAGTACTTC
V: TRBV7-2; size: .; J: TRBJ1-2; D: .; CDR3: CASSLAMYGYTF; DNA: TGTGCCAGCAGCTTAGCGATGTATGGCTACACCTTC
V: TRBV4-1; size: .; J: TRBJ1-2; D: .; CDR3: CASSPRTVLVYGYTF; DNA: TGCGCCAGCAGCCCCCGGACAGTACTCGTGTATGGCTACACCTTC
V: TRBV5-6; size: .; J: TRBJ1-2; D: .; CDR3: CASSLDTGRGYTF; DNA: TGTGCCAGCAGCCTAGACACTGGGCGGGGCTACACCTTC
V: TRBV7-6; size: .; J: TRBJ2-7; D: .; CDR3: CASSFVENSYEQYF; DNA: TGTGCCAGCAGCTTTGTTGAGAACTCCTACGAGCAGTACTTC
V: TRBV27; size: .; J: TRBJ2-7; D: .; CDR3: CASSLGTGREQYF; DNA: TGTGCCAGCAGTCTAGGGACCGGACGCGAGCAGTACTTC
V: TRBV11-2; size: .; J: TRBJ2-1; D: .; CDR3: CASSLVSEQFF; DNA: TGTGCCAGCAGCTTAGTCAGTGAGCAGTTCTTC
V: TRBV28; size: .; J: TRBJ2-3; D: .; CDR3: CASSLEGFAQYF; DNA: TGTGCCAGCAGTTTGGAGGGGTTTGCGCAGTATTTT
V: TRBV4-3; size: few; J: TRBJ2-4; D: .; CDR3: CASSQDVHAPNIQYF; DNA: TGCGCCAGCAGCCAAGATGTCCACGCCCCTAACATTCAGTACTTC
V: TRBV18; size: .; J: TRBJ2-3; D: .; CDR3: CASSPTSRSTDTQYF; DNA: TGTGCCAGCTCACCAACGTCCAGAAGCACAGATACGCAGTATTTT
V: TRBV4-2; size: .; J: TRBJ2-7; D: TRBD1; CDR3: CASSQDLHGTGGSYEQYF; DNA: TGTGCCAGCAGCCAAGATTTGCATGGGACAGGGGGCTCCTACGAGCAGTACTTC
V: TRBV29-1; size: .; J: TRBJ1-1; D: TRBD1; CDR3: CSPKGALDTEAFF; DNA: TGCAGCCCTAAGGGGGCTCTGGACACTGAAGCTTTCTTT
V: TRBV5-6; size: .; J: TRBJ2-1; D: .; CDR3: CASSSAGARGVNEQFF; DNA: TGTGCCAGCAGCTCGGCGGGGGCCAGAGGGGTCAATGAGCAGTTCTTC
V: TRBV7-9; size: few; J: TRBJ2-3; D: TRBD2; CDR3: CASSLTGTMQYF; DNA: TGTGCCAGCAGCCTGACCGGGACTATGCAGTATTTT
V: TRBV2; size: .; J: TRBJ1-1; D: .; CDR3: CASSDPIPHQSTEAFF; DNA: TGTGCCAGCAGTGACCCGATACCACATCAGTCCACTGAAGCTTTCTTT
V: TRBV2; size: few; J: TRBJ2-7; D: TRBD2; CDR3: CASKANSGEQYF; DNA: TGTGCCAGCAAAGCCAATAGCGGGGAGCAGTACTTC
V: TRBV27; size: .; J: TRBJ2-7; D: TRBD2; CDR3: CASSSGTSDVTYEQYF; DNA: TGTGCCAGCAGTTCCGGGACTAGCGACGTAACCTACGAGCAGTACTTC